Listed below are T cell receptor beta chains from one sample, sequenced in a study of blood T cell repertoires in COVID-19. Libraries were prepared by immunoSEQ multiplex PCR; TCRdb keeps only in-frame clonotypes and omits some of them. The sample records 200,000 to 250,000 clones, 92% being singletons. Sequencing was done on a sample of peripheral blood. These receptors all stem from a man aged 30 to 39 with acute or convalescent COVID-19. CDR3s include the opening cysteine and the closing phenylalanine or tryptophan. Fields, in order: clone size, J gene, D gene, V gene, CDR3 DNA, CDR3 protein. D genes are given only for firm matches. For some rows the clone size is stated as once, few or many, or as a class when expanded; others skip it.

>NA|TRBJ2-3|TRBD2|TRBV27
TGTGCCAGCAGTTTATTAGCGGGAGCAGATACGCAGTATTTT
CASSLLAGADTQYF
>NA|TRBJ2-7|TRBD2|TRBV3-1/TRBV3-2
TGTGCCAGCAGCCAAGGGACTAGCGGGGGGGCCTACGAGCAGTACTTC
CASSQGTSGGAYEQYF
>NA|TRBJ2-7|NA|TRBV11-2
TGTGCCAGCAGCTTAGATCGGCGGGAGCAGTACTTC
CASSLDRREQYF
>NA|TRBJ1-3|NA|TRBV6-5
TGTGCCATCAGGGACATCGTGGGAAACACCATATATTTT
CAIRDIVGNTIYF
>NA|TRBJ2-2|TRBD2|TRBV30
TGTGCCTGGATAAAGACGGGGGGAACCCGGGAGCTGTTTTTT
CAWIKTGGTRELFF
>NA|TRBJ2-3|NA|TRBV18
TGTGCCAGCTCACCCGACTTCTCTGATACGCAGTATTTT
CASSPDFSDTQYF
>NA|TRBJ2-7|TRBD1|TRBV13
TGTGCCAGCAGCTCACGGACAGGGGGCAACGAGCAGTACTTC
CASSSRTGGNEQYF
>NA|TRBJ2-7|TRBD1|TRBV6-5
TGTGCCAGCAGCGCGCGGGACAGGCTTCCCTACGAGCAGTACTTC
CASSARDRLPYEQYF
>NA|TRBJ2-5|TRBD2|TRBV19
TGTGCCAGTAGTAGCGGGGGGCACCAAGAGACCCAGTACTTC
CASSSGGHQETQYF
>NA|TRBJ1-1|TRBD1|TRBV5-1
TGCGCCAGCAGCCTGGGGGGCCGGGACAGTGAAGCTTTCTTT
CASSLGGRDSEAFF
>NA|TRBJ1-2|NA|TRBV28
TGTGCCAGCAGTTTGACTGGCTATGGCTACACCTTC
CASSLTGYGYTF
>NA|TRBJ1-4|TRBD1|TRBV7-6
TGTGCCAGCAGCGTCACAGGGGGTCTGGATGAAAAACTGTTTTTT
CASSVTGGLDEKLFF
>NA|TRBJ2-1|TRBD2|TRBV7-3
TGTGCCAGCAGCCTGACTAGCGGGAGCCACCATGAGCAGTTCTTC
CASSLTSGSHHEQFF
>NA|TRBJ2-7|NA|TRBV29-1
TGCAGCGTTTTCCTCAACAGGGTGGACGAGCAGTACTTC
CSVFLNRVDEQYF
>NA|TRBJ2-5|NA|TRBV6-6
TGTGCCAGCAGTTACTCGTGGCGGGGACAAGAGACCCAGTACTTC
CASSYSWRGQETQYF
>NA|TRBJ2-6|TRBD1|TRBV5-5
TGTGCCAGCAGCCCGTCAACCCGGGACAGGGCGTGGACTGGGGCCAACGTCCTGACTTTC
CASSPSTRDRAWTGANVLTF
>NA|TRBJ2-7|NA|TRBV7-2
TGTGCCAGCAGTTGGGCAGCGGGCGGGCAGTACTTC
CASSWAAGGQYF
>NA|TRBJ2-1|TRBD2|TRBV15
TGTGCCACCAGCAGGGTAGCGGGGGGAGCTGGAGAGCAGTTCTTC
CATSRVAGGAGEQFF
>NA|TRBJ1-6|NA|TRBV9
TGTGCCAGCAGCCCAGGGCCCACTATGGATTCACCCCTCCACTTT
CASSPGPTMDSPLHF
>NA|TRBJ1-1|NA|TRBV6-2/TRBV6-3
TGTGCCAGCAGTCGAAACAGGGTTGGGGGAAGCGCTGAAGCTTTCTTT
CASSRNRVGGSAEAFF
>NA|TRBJ2-2|TRBD1|TRBV19
TGTGCCAGTAGTAGTACAGGGGGGAACACCGGGGAGCTGTTTTTT
CASSSTGGNTGELFF
>once|TRBJ1-2|NA|TRBV7-8
TGTGCCGTCCCGAAAGAGGATGGGTCAAACTATGGCTACACCTTC
CAVPKEDGSNYGYTF
>NA|TRBJ2-5|TRBD1|TRBV5-1
TGCGCCAGCAGCTTGGTACAGGGGGCTGAGACCCAGTACTTC
CASSLVQGAETQYF
>NA|TRBJ2-1|TRBD2|TRBV9
TGTGCCAGCAGTCAAACCGGGGGGGCAGTCTACAATGAGCAGTTCTTC
CASSQTGGAVYNEQFF
>few|TRBJ1-6|NA|TRBV9
TGTGCCAGCAGCGTAGAGCAGGTTTCACCCCTCCACTTT
CASSVEQVSPLHF
>once|TRBJ1-4|NA|TRBV9
TGTGCCAGCAGCGTAGCTTGGGGGGCTAATGAAAAACTGTTTTTT
CASSVAWGANEKLFF
>NA|TRBJ1-6|NA|TRBV4-1
TGCGCCAGCAGCCAAGATCCGGTCCTCTCCTATAATTCACCCCTCCACTTT
CASSQDPVLSYNSPLHF
>NA|TRBJ2-7|TRBD1|TRBV6-5
TGTGCCAGCAGTTACACGGGACAGGGGGCCGAGCAGTACTTC
CASSYTGQGAEQYF
>NA|TRBJ1-5|TRBD1|TRBV2
TGTGCCAGCAGTACAGGGGGACAGCCCCAGCATTTT
CASSTGGQPQHF
>NA|TRBJ1-5|NA|TRBV27
TGTGCCAGCAGTCCCTTGAGGGATCAGCCCCAGCATTTT
CASSPLRDQPQHF
>once|TRBJ2-1|TRBD2|TRBV2
TGTGCCAGCAGTGCTGGACTAGGAGGGAGCTCCTACAATGAGCAGTTCTTC
CASSAGLGGSSYNEQFF
>NA|TRBJ1-5|NA|TRBV28
TGTGCCAGCAGTTTACAGGGGAGAAGCAATCAGCCCCAGCATTTT
CASSLQGRSNQPQHF
>NA|TRBJ2-2|TRBD2|TRBV5-1
TGCGCCAGCAGCCGCGGGAGAAGCACCGGGGAGCTGTTTTTT
CASSRGRSTGELFF
>NA|TRBJ1-1|NA|TRBV4-2
TGTGCCAGCAGAGACAGAACTGAAGCTTTCTTT
CASRDRTEAFF
>once|TRBJ2-2|TRBD1|TRBV19
TGTGCCAGTAGTATACTCACAGGGGGGCCCGGGGAGCTGTTTTTT
CASSILTGGPGELFF
>NA|TRBJ2-5|TRBD1|TRBV5-4
TGTGCCAGCAGCTCGACAGGGGGCGGAGAGACCCAGTACTTC
CASSSTGGGETQYF
>NA|TRBJ1-4|NA|TRBV24-1
TGTGCCACCAGTGATGCCTACCAGACATCAACTAATGAAAAACTGTTTTTT
CATSDAYQTSTNEKLFF
>NA|TRBJ1-5|TRBD1|TRBV19
TGTGCCAGTAGTATCGTACAGGGGGCCGGCAATCAGCCCCAGCATTTT
CASSIVQGAGNQPQHF
>NA|TRBJ2-7|NA|TRBV13
TGTGCCAGCAGTAACCTCGGGGGCTCCTACGAGCAGTACTTC
CASSNLGGSYEQYF
>NA|TRBJ2-5|TRBD2|TRBV28
TGTGCCAGCAGTGGCCGTGGGACTAGGACACCCTTCACCCAAGAGACCCAGTACTTC
CASSGRGTRTPFTQETQYF
>NA|TRBJ1-1|NA|TRBV18
TGTGCCAGCTCACCAGGGACATGGAATTTGGCTTTCTTT
CASSPGTWNLAFF
>NA|TRBJ2-7|TRBD1|TRBV10-3
TGTGCCATCAGTAAGGACAGGGGCTACGAGCAGTACTTC
CAISKDRGYEQYF
>NA|TRBJ2-5|NA|TRBV19
TGTGCCAGTAGGGGGTTCCGGGGGCAAGAGACCCAGTACTTC
CASRGFRGQETQYF
>NA|TRBJ2-2|TRBD2|TRBV3-1/TRBV3-2
TGTGCCAGCAGCCAACCTAGCGGGGGATACACCGGGGAGCTGTTTTTT
CASSQPSGGYTGELFF
>NA|TRBJ1-4|NA|TRBV30
TGTGCCTGCGCGGGGCGACAAAGGGGAAAACTGTTTTTT
CACAGRQRGKLFF
>NA|TRBJ1-2|NA|TRBV6-5
TGTGCCAGCAGTTACTCGAAGGGGTTCTATGGCTACACCTTC
CASSYSKGFYGYTF
>NA|TRBJ1-2|NA|TRBV6-5
TGTGCCAGCAGTTACGACGGGAACTATGGCTACACCTTC
CASSYDGNYGYTF
>few|TRBJ1-3|NA|TRBV3-1/TRBV3-2
TGTGCCAGCAGCCAAGCACGGTCTGGAAACACCATATATTTT
CASSQARSGNTIYF
>NA|TRBJ2-2|NA|TRBV4-1
TGCGCCAGCAGCCTGGACAGTAGTTCCACCGGGGAGCTGTTTTTT
CASSLDSSSTGELFF
>NA|TRBJ1-6|NA|TRBV18
TGTGCCAGCTCACCGCGGGCAGGGGACAATTCACCCCTCCACTTT
CASSPRAGDNSPLHF
>NA|TRBJ2-7|NA|TRBV5-4
TGTGCCAGCAGTTCCGGGGGCTACGAGCAGTACTTC
CASSSGGYEQYF
>NA|TRBJ2-7|NA|TRBV19
TGTGCCAGTAGTTTAGGCAGGGCACCTTGGGGCGAGCAGTACTTC
CASSLGRAPWGEQYF
>NA|TRBJ1-5|NA|TRBV3-1/TRBV3-2
TGTGCCAGCAGTTCAGGAAGTCAAAAGCCCCAGCATTTT
CASSSGSQKPQHF